This is a list of T cell receptor beta chains from one sample in a study of blood T cell repertoires in COVID-19. Measured with immunoSEQ multiplex PCR; TCRdb has only the in-frame clones, and not every one. The sample includes 170,000 or so clones, 83% of them seen just once. The sample consisted of peripheral blood. Receptor source: a human donor in a cohort sampled during active COVID-19. The CDR3 runs from the conserved cysteine through the conserved F or W. D genes are given only for firm matches. Clone size is given for some rows only: seen once, a few or many times, or a class if the clone is expanded.

V: TRBV5-4; size: -; D: TRBD1; J: TRBJ2-7; DNA: TGTGCCAGCGGCCCGGGACAGGCCTACGAGCAGTACTTC; CDR3: CASGPGQAYEQYF
V: TRBV10-3; size: -; D: -; J: TRBJ1-5; DNA: TGTGCCATCAGTGAGACGACGAAGAGGAATCAGCCCCAGCATTTT; CDR3: CAISETTKRNQPQHF
V: TRBV12-5; size: -; D: -; J: TRBJ2-7; DNA: TGTGCTAGTGGTTTGGTACATAGCCAGGGATTGTCCTACGAGCAGTACTTC; CDR3: CASGLVHSQGLSYEQYF
V: TRBV24-1; size: once; D: -; J: TRBJ2-2; DNA: TGTGCCACCAGGCAGGTTCTCACCGGGGAGCTGTTTTTT; CDR3: CATRQVLTGELFF
V: TRBV6-5; size: -; D: -; J: TRBJ2-7; DNA: TGTGCCAGCAGTTACTCCGAGCGGAGGGCCGAGCAGTACTTC; CDR3: CASSYSERRAEQYF
V: TRBV6-2/TRBV6-3; size: -; D: -; J: TRBJ2-6; DNA: TGTGCCAGCAGTTACTCTAACTCTGGGGCCAACGTCCTGACTTTC; CDR3: CASSYSNSGANVLTF
V: TRBV4-1; size: -; D: -; J: TRBJ1-2; DNA: TGCGCCAGCAGCCAAGATCCCACAGCTAACTATGGCTACACCTTC; CDR3: CASSQDPTANYGYTF
V: TRBV7-8; size: -; D: -; J: TRBJ1-2; DNA: TGTGCCAGCGGAAGCAGGGTATTTGCTAACTATGGCTACACCTTC; CDR3: CASGSRVFANYGYTF
V: TRBV4-2; size: -; D: TRBD2; J: TRBJ2-2; DNA: TGTGCCAGCAGCCGACTAGCGGGGGGACCCACCGGGGAGCTGTTTTTT; CDR3: CASSRLAGGPTGELFF
V: TRBV10-3; size: -; D: TRBD1; J: TRBJ1-2; DNA: TGTGCCATCAGCTCGGGACAGGGGAGCGGCTACACCTTC; CDR3: CAISSGQGSGYTF
V: TRBV15; size: few; D: -; J: TRBJ1-2; DNA: TGTGCCACCAGCACCCTATTGGGCGACTACACCTTC; CDR3: CATSTLLGDYTF
V: TRBV2; size: -; D: TRBD1; J: TRBJ1-5; DNA: TGTGCCAGCAGTGAAGCCACCGGACAGGGTTTCGATCAGCCCCAGCATTTT; CDR3: CASSEATGQGFDQPQHF
V: TRBV29-1; size: -; D: -; J: TRBJ1-1; DNA: TGCAGCGTTGACCGGGACACGAACACTGAAGCTTTCTTT; CDR3: CSVDRDTNTEAFF
V: TRBV5-1; size: -; D: TRBD1; J: TRBJ1-1; DNA: TGCGCCAGCAGCGTAGAACCGGGACAGGGAAAGACTTTCTTT; CDR3: CASSVEPGQGKTFF
V: TRBV20-1; size: few; D: -; J: TRBJ1-1; DNA: TGCAGTGCTTTTCTTAACACTGAAGCTTTCTTT; CDR3: CSAFLNTEAFF
V: TRBV25-1; size: once; D: TRBD2; J: TRBJ2-3; DNA: TGTGCCAGCAGTGAATTACCTAGCGGTCGAACAGATACGCAGTATTTT; CDR3: CASSELPSGRTDTQYF
V: TRBV19; size: few; D: TRBD1; J: TRBJ1-5; DNA: TGTGCCAGTAGTATGGGGCGACAGGGCGATCAGCCCCAGCATTTT; CDR3: CASSMGRQGDQPQHF
V: TRBV7-2; size: few; D: -; J: TRBJ2-7; DNA: TGTGCCAGCAGCTTAGCGCGGAGCTACGAGCAGTACTTC; CDR3: CASSLARSYEQYF
V: TRBV5-8; size: -; D: -; J: TRBJ1-2; DNA: TGTGCCAGCAGCTTGGCCCCGGGTTTCGATGGCTACACCTTC; CDR3: CASSLAPGFDGYTF
V: TRBV6-4; size: -; D: TRBD1; J: TRBJ1-3; DNA: TGTGCCAGCAGCGAGGGACAGGGGGTAAACTCTGGAAACACCATATATTTT; CDR3: CASSEGQGVNSGNTIYF
V: TRBV11-3; size: -; D: -; J: TRBJ1-2; DNA: TGTGCCAGCAGCCCCTATCGGGGGGGGCATGGCTACACCTTC; CDR3: CASSPYRGGHGYTF
V: TRBV4-1; size: once; D: -; J: TRBJ1-4; DNA: TGCGCCAGCAGCTCTAGGGGCCTAAATGAAAAACTGTTTTTT; CDR3: CASSSRGLNEKLFF